This T cell receptor (beta chain) derives from a study of blood T cell repertoires in COVID-19. Study summary: Acute and convalescent COVID-19 specimens originated in the United States, Italy and Spain. The cDNA or gDNA used as material had been derived from T cells, B-cell-depleted T cells, or PBMCs.

In the original workflow: Scientists estimated how many nucleated cells there were by amplifying reference gene primers. Method: immunoSEQ multiplex PCR; TCRdb's copy keeps in-frame clones and lacks some. V and J calls and clone size are given by that table; D and trimming were obtained from the DNA. This sample has 98,000 or so clones, with 60% to 85% found just once. The sequenced material came from peripheral blood. This sequence originates from a middle-aged woman with acute or convalescent COVID-19.

CDR3 sequence: CASSYAGAEAFF. CDR3 coding DNA: TGTGCCAGCAGTTACGCCGGGGCTGAAGCTTTCTTT. The rearrangement uses TRBV6-6 and TRBJ1-1; the D is unclear. Germline V lookup: CDR1 MNHNY, CDR2 SVGAGI (reference sequence). The germline V and J ends were trimmed by 2 bases and 6 bases, with 7 bases remaining between them. This CDR3 comprises 12 residues.